This is a list of T cell receptor beta chains from one sample in a study of blood T cell repertoires in COVID-19. Profiling relied on immunoSEQ multiplex PCR, and the TCRdb table lists in-frame clones only, not all of them. The data hold approximately 150,000 clones, with around 86% observed a single time. The sample was peripheral blood. The receptors were sampled from a man in his forties or fifties who had recovered from COVID-19. CDR3s include the opening cysteine and the closing phenylalanine or tryptophan. The order of the fields is CDR3 DNA, CDR3 protein, V gene, clone size, D gene, J gene. A D gene is named only where the DNA matches it firmly. Clone size appears in some rows only: once, few, many, or a class for an expanded clone.

cdr3_nt: TGTGCCAGCAGCTTGGTTGCCAGCGGCTCAGCTAACTATGGCTACACCTTC
cdr3_aa: CASSLVASGSANYGYTF
v_call: TRBV5-8
clone_size: .
d_call: .
j_call: TRBJ1-2

cdr3_nt: TGTGCTAGTGGTTTCAACCACAGAGGGGAGGGTCAGCCCCAGCATTTT
cdr3_aa: CASGFNHRGEGQPQHF
v_call: TRBV12-5
clone_size: .
d_call: .
j_call: TRBJ1-5

cdr3_nt: TGTGCCAGCAGCCCTGGTACAGACAGGGGTAGGGTTGGCTACACCTTC
cdr3_aa: CASSPGTDRGRVGYTF
v_call: TRBV3-1/TRBV3-2
clone_size: .
d_call: TRBD1
j_call: TRBJ1-2

cdr3_nt: TGTGCCAGCAGCTGGGGGGGACGGGGTGCACCCGGTGAAGCTTTCTTT
cdr3_aa: CASSWGGRGAPGEAFF
v_call: TRBV5-6
clone_size: .
d_call: .
j_call: TRBJ1-1

cdr3_nt: TGTGCCAGCAGCCGTCAGGGGGCGGGTGAGCAGTTCTTC
cdr3_aa: CASSRQGAGEQFF
v_call: TRBV11-3
clone_size: .
d_call: TRBD1
j_call: TRBJ2-1

cdr3_nt: TGTGCCAGCAGTCATCAGGGTGGTCAGCCCCAGCATTTT
cdr3_aa: CASSHQGGQPQHF
v_call: TRBV27
clone_size: .
d_call: .
j_call: TRBJ1-5

cdr3_nt: TGTGCCATCAGTGAGTCAGGGACACCCTCACCCCTCCACTTT
cdr3_aa: CAISESGTPSPLHF
v_call: TRBV10-3
clone_size: .
d_call: .
j_call: TRBJ1-6

cdr3_nt: TGTGCCAGCAGCCACCGGACTGTCCAGTACTTC
cdr3_aa: CASSHRTVQYF
v_call: TRBV6-5
clone_size: .
d_call: .
j_call: TRBJ2-5

cdr3_nt: TGTGCCAGCAGCTTAAATGGGGGCTTGGAGACCCAGTACTTC
cdr3_aa: CASSLNGGLETQYF
v_call: TRBV7-2
clone_size: .
d_call: .
j_call: TRBJ2-5

cdr3_nt: TGTGCCAGCAGCCCGAGCGGGGGGGTCCAAGAGACCCAGTACTTC
cdr3_aa: CASSPSGGVQETQYF
v_call: TRBV7-2
clone_size: once
d_call: TRBD2
j_call: TRBJ2-5